The source of this TCR beta chain is a study of OX40 agonist ivuxolimab in advanced cancers. Study as a whole: Patients with hepatocellular carcinoma, melanoma, renal cell or head and neck cancer made up the dose-escalation patients. Enrollees could have had prior anti-PD-1, anti-PD-L1 or anti-CTLA-4 therapy, which approximately 40% had received. General observations from the study: Those patients achieving a partial response at 0.1-3.0 mg/kg showed among the lowest clonal expansion.

This CDR3 region has 14 residues. Looked up from germline, CDR1 is SEHNR and CDR2 is FQNEAQ (reference sequence). V trimming: 3 bases; J trimming: 7 bases; junction bases outside the gene matches: 3. Measured with immunoSEQ multiplex PCR; TCRdb has only the in-frame clones, and not every one. Found here are 50,000 to 70,000 clones, 65% to 85% of them singletons; the top ten hold over 0.55%. A note on this clone: Its specificity is not known.

Patients with autoimmune history or systemic immunosuppression were excluded. The rearrangement joins TRBV7-9 to TRBJ2-4; 10 bases agree with TRBD2. The material sequenced was CD4+ or CD8+ T cells sorted from blood, taken in a trial of the OX40 agonist ivuxolimab. This receptor was identified in an adult with an advanced solid tumor such as melanoma, head and neck, liver or kidney cancer. The CDR3 DNA is TGTGCCAGCAGCTTCCAAGCGGGGGGGAACATTCAGTACTTC. This translates into CASSFQAGGNIQYF.